This T cell receptor beta chain was found in a study of shared clonotypes between healthy human individuals. Whole-study context: The cohort comprised a couple of women and a few men. Their ages spanned 18 to 49 years. Researchers assigned three CD4 naive, three CD4 memory, two CD8 naive and one CD8 memory plate to each donor.

Study-wide results and caveats: Rarefaction demonstrated incomplete sorted-subset sequencing despite large depth. The low donor count limited represented genetic and exposure-history diversity.

Comment on this clone: What it recognizes is unknown.

Libraries were prepared by immunoSEQ multiplex PCR; TCRdb keeps only in-frame clonotypes and omits some of them. The sample holds over 2 million clones, under 95% seen once. The sequence derives from a man aged 18 to 35 in good health. Some clones in this sample may be carry-over from other donors' samples. Sequences were obtained from naive CD4+ T cells from PBMCs. Subset of the sample: CD45RA+ positively selected.

The CDR3 DNA sequence: TGTGCCAGCAGCACCCCAGGGGCCGAGCAGTACTTC. As protein: CASSTPGAEQYF. The J gene is TRBJ2-7, the V gene TRBV28; TRBD1 is a possible D gene (6 bases). The V gene's germline CDR1 is MDHEN and CDR2 SYDVKM. This CDR3 region has 12 residues. Trimming cost V 6 bases and J 6 bases, with 12 bases left between them.